The sequence of this TCR beta chain was determined in a study of cytomegalovirus exposure and HLA in healthy donors. The CDR3 covers 17 residues. CDR1 is SGHNT, CDR2 YENEEA, per germline. Trimming at V came to 5 bases and at J to 0 bases, leaving 10 bases not matched to a gene. The PCR contained 60 Vbeta and 13 Jbeta primers. This table comes from immunoSEQ multiplex PCR, and its TCRdb copy is limited to in-frame clones, with some not included. The sample lists around 150,000 clones; approximately 84% were seen once. This clonotype originated in a male donor in good health and CMV-seropositive. The J gene is TRBJ2-1, the V gene TRBV11-3, with 7 bases lining up with TRBD2. Source material: PBMCs. The CDR3 region is CASSKERGLSSYNEQFF. In DNA form, the CDR3 reads TGTGCCAGCAGCAAAGAGCGGGGCCTTAGCTCCTACAATGAGCAGTTCTTC.